A selection of T cell receptor beta chains follows, all from one sample in a study of blood T cells in healthy people across ages. One entry per CDR3 protein, called by TCRdb with MiXCR from the 5' RACE reads. The data hold some 640,000 distinct CDR3 sequences, with approximately 30% observed a single time. The sample consisted of blood. Source of these receptors: a woman of 80 years or more in good health. Both conserved end residues are part of each CDR3. D genes are given only for firm matches. Clone size, where shown, is once, few, many, or a class for clones that have expanded.

size	D	J	V	DNA	CDR3
many	.	TRBJ1-2	TRBV9	TGTGCCAGCAGTGACAGTCACGGACAGTCCTATGGCTACACCTTC	CASSDSHGQSYGYTF
.	TRBD1	TRBJ2-5	TRBV29-1	TGCAGCGTCGCGGACAGGCTGTACCAAGAGACCCAGTACTTC	CSVADRLYQETQYF
.	.	TRBJ2-6	TRBV4-2	TGTGCCAGCAGCCAAGATATGGCTTTCTCTGGGGCCAACGTCCCGACTTTC	CASSQDMAFSGANVPTF
few	.	TRBJ2-5	TRBV6-2/TRBV6-3	TGTGCCAGCCGAAGGAACCGGGCCGGGGAGACCCAGTACTTC	CASRRNRAGETQYF
many	.	TRBJ2-1	TRBV6-5	TGTGCCAGCAGTTACCTCGACCGCAATGAGCAGTTCTTC	CASSYLDRNEQFF
many	TRBD1	TRBJ2-7	TRBV28	TGTGCCAGCAGTACGGGACAGATGAGCTCCTACGAGCAGTACTTC	CASSTGQMSSYEQYF
.	.	TRBJ1-6	TRBV27	TGTGCCAGCAAGAGGGACTTTAGTTTGAGCTCCTATAATTCACCCCTCCACTTT	CASKRDFSLSSYNSPLHF
.	.	TRBJ2-1	TRBV14	TGTGCCAGCAGCCGGGGGGGCTATGAGCAGTTCTTC	CASSRGGYEQFF
many	.	TRBJ2-5	TRBV20-1	TGCAGTGCCCTTAGACAGGACCAAGAGACCCAGTACTTC	CSALRQDQETQYF
many	TRBD2	TRBJ2-1	TRBV6-2/TRBV6-3	TGTGCCAGCAGTCGACTAGCGGGGGGTATCAATGAGCAGTTCTTC	CASSRLAGGINEQFF
few	.	TRBJ1-1	TRBV4-2	TGTGCCAGCAGCCCCCTTAAGACAGTACAGAACCACACTGAAGCTTTCTTT	CASSPLKTVQNHTEAFF
many	TRBD1	TRBJ2-7	TRBV15	TGTGCCACCAGCAGAGACAGGGGGCTGTCCTACGAGCAGTACTTC	CATSRDRGLSYEQYF
.	.	TRBJ1-3	TRBV5-1	TGCGCCAGCAGCTTTCTGGGGGACACAGTCTCTGGAAACACCATATATTTT	CASSFLGDTVSGNTIYF
many	TRBD1	TRBJ1-1	TRBV27	TGTGCCAGCAGTTTGGGACAGGGTCGGAGAGCTTTCTTT	CASSLGQGRRAFF
.	.	TRBJ2-5	TRBV29-1	TGCAGCGTGGCTGTCACACAAGAGACCCAGTACTTC	CSVAVTQETQYF
.	.	TRBJ1-1	TRBV6-5	TGTGCCAGCAGTTACGCTCGGGTCCCCACTGAAGCTTTCTTT	CASSYARVPTEAFF
.	.	TRBJ2-5	TRBV25-1	TGTGCCAGCAGTGTGAGGAATAGAGAGACCCAGTACTTC	CASSVRNRETQYF
.	.	TRBJ1-5	TRBV28	TGTGCCAGCAGTTCCAACGGGGTTGGACAGCCCCAGCATTTT	CASSSNGVGQPQHF
many	.	TRBJ1-2	TRBV4-2	TGTGCCAGCAGCCAAGATTTTTTAGGGATGGCTGGAGGCTACACCTTC	CASSQDFLGMAGGYTF
many	TRBD1	TRBJ2-1	TRBV6-2/TRBV6-3	TGTGCCAGCAGTGACAGGGGGGTGAGCTCCTACAATGAGCAGTTCTTC	CASSDRGVSSYNEQFF
many	.	TRBJ2-1	TRBV7-2	TGTGCCAGCAGCTTAGCGGCAGGAGCGGAGCAGTTCTTC	CASSLAAGAEQFF
many	.	TRBJ2-7	TRBV21-1	TGTGCCAGCAGCAAAGAGGACAGGATACGGATCTACGAGCAGTACTTC	CASSKEDRIRIYEQYF
.	.	TRBJ2-6	TRBV4-2	TGTGCCAGCAGCCAAGAGGGGAACTCTGGGGCCAACGTCCTGACTTTC	CASSQEGNSGANVLTF
.	TRBD1	TRBJ1-5	TRBV7-8	TGTGCCAGCAGCTTAGAGGGAGAGAGGGGGCAGGATCAGCCCCAGCATTTT	CASSLEGERGQDQPQHF
many	.	TRBJ2-1	TRBV7-3	TGTGCCAGCAGCCCACGCGACCAGGGAGGCCCCCTGGGGATACGCAATGAGCAGTTCTTC	CASSPRDQGGPLGIRNEQFF
many	TRBD2	TRBJ2-1	TRBV7-3	TGTGCCAGCAGCTCAAGCGGGGGGGCCGGGAATGAGCAGTTCTTC	CASSSSGGAGNEQFF
many	.	TRBJ2-1	TRBV9	TGTGCCAGCAGCGCCACTATACGGTTCGGTAAGGATGAGCAGTTCTTC	CASSATIRFGKDEQFF
.	TRBD1	TRBJ2-1	TRBV6-2/TRBV6-3	TGTGCCAGCAGTCCAGCCGCTCCGGGACAGGGGGCCGTTAGCTCCTACAATGAGCAGTTCTTC	CASSPAAPGQGAVSSYNEQFF
many	.	TRBJ2-3	TRBV12-5	TGTGCTAGTGGCTTAGCAGATACGCAGTATTTT	CASGLADTQYF
.	.	TRBJ1-1	TRBV20-1	TGCAGTGCTAGAGATCCCCGACGGAACACTGAAGCTTTCTTT	CSARDPRRNTEAFF
.	.	TRBJ1-1	TRBV2	TGTGCCGGCAGGCCCGACAGGAGGGCCACTGAAGCTTTCTTT	CAGRPDRRATEAFF
.	.	TRBJ1-2	TRBV2	TGTGCCAGCGTACCACAGGTTGGGGTTAGCTATGGCTACACCTTC	CASVPQVGVSYGYTF
many	TRBD1	TRBJ2-7	TRBV5-6	TGTGCCAGCAGCTTGGGTTCGGGGACAGCCTACGAGCAGTACTTC	CASSLGSGTAYEQYF
.	.	TRBJ1-2	TRBV27	TGTGCCAGCAGACCGAGGGCCACTTATAATGGCTACACCTTC	CASRPRATYNGYTF
many	.	TRBJ2-5	TRBV7-2	TGTGCCAGCAGCTTAGGGACTCGGCCCCAAGAGACCCAGTACTTC	CASSLGTRPQETQYF
many	.	TRBJ2-1	TRBV20-1	TGCAGTGCCAACAGGGTGGGCAGGGAGCAGTTCTTC	CSANRVGREQFF
few	TRBD1	TRBJ2-7	TRBV12-3/TRBV12-4	TGTGCCAGCAGTTTTGCGGGACAGGCCAATGAGCAGTACTTC	CASSFAGQANEQYF
few	TRBD2	TRBJ2-2	TRBV9	TGTGCCAGCAGCGCCCTTGTACTAGCGGGGGCCTCACCCGGGGAGCTGTTTTTT	CASSALVLAGASPGELFF
many	TRBD1	TRBJ1-1	TRBV12-3/TRBV12-4	TGTGCCAGCAGGCTCAGGGGGAGAGACACTGAAGCTTTCTTT	CASRLRGRDTEAFF
many	.	TRBJ2-7	TRBV29-1	TGCAGCGTTCAGGACCCTGGCGAGCAGTACTTC	CSVQDPGEQYF
many	TRBD1	TRBJ2-3	TRBV6-6	TGTGCCAGCAGTTACTCGTCGGGACAGGGTCCGGATACGCAGTATTTT	CASSYSSGQGPDTQYF
many	.	TRBJ1-6	TRBV6-5	TGTGCCAGCAGTTACCGGGGATCACCCCTCCACTTT	CASSYRGSPLHF
many	.	TRBJ2-1	TRBV5-1	TGCGCCAGCAGCTTGGTTGCTAGCGAACCTAACAATGAGCAGTTCTTC	CASSLVASEPNNEQFF
few	.	TRBJ1-1	TRBV5-1	TGCGCCAGCAGCACCGGACGAGGGGGAGTAGGTACTGAAGCTTTCTTT	CASSTGRGGVGTEAFF
few	TRBD2	TRBJ2-7	TRBV20-1	TGCAGTGCCCGAGCTAGCGGGACCTACAATGAGCAGTACTTC	CSARASGTYNEQYF
.	.	TRBJ2-5	TRBV13	TGTGCCAGCAGCTTAGGTCCAGCGACAGAGACCCAGTACTTC	CASSLGPATETQYF
few	.	TRBJ1-3	TRBV12-3/TRBV12-4	TGTGCCAGCAGCCCCCAACCCGCCGGAAACACCATATATTTT	CASSPQPAGNTIYF
.	.	TRBJ2-1	TRBV19	TGTGCCGGTAGTATAGTGGGCTCCTACAATGAGCAGTTCTTC	CAGSIVGSYNEQFF
few	.	TRBJ1-4	TRBV10-3	TGTGCCATCAGTGAGTCGGCAGCTAATGAAAAACTGTTTTTT	CAISESAANEKLFF
.	TRBD1	TRBJ2-5	TRBV20-1	TGCAGTGCTAGAGTTTTCGCCGGGACAGGGAGTGGCAATGAGCATTACTTC	CSARVFAGTGSGNEHYF
.	.	TRBJ1-1	TRBV28	TGTGCCAGCAGTTTTGGGACAATTGAATTTACTGAAGCTTTCTTT	CASSFGTIEFTEAFF
many	TRBD2	TRBJ2-3	TRBV25-1	TGTGCCAGCAGTGACGACCTAGCGGGGGGTGCGAATACGCAGTATTTT	CASSDDLAGGANTQYF
.	.	TRBJ2-3	TRBV5-1	TGCGCCAGCAGCTTGGTCTCCACCCCCACAGATACGCAGTATTTT	CASSLVSTPTDTQYF
.	TRBD2	TRBJ2-2	TRBV2	TGTGCCAGCAGAAGACTAGCGGGGCTCGCCACCGGGGAGCTGTTTTTT	CASRRLAGLATGELFF
many	.	TRBJ1-1	TRBV7-2	TGTGCCAGCACCATAATTACAGGGAACACTGAAGCTTTCTTT	CASTIITGNTEAFF
few	.	TRBJ1-1	TRBV5-1	TGCGCCAGCAGCTGGGGGACACAAGTCCTCTTCACTGAAGCTTTCTTT	CASSWGTQVLFTEAFF
many	.	TRBJ1-2	TRBV18	TGTGCCAGCTCACCAACAGCCTCCGAAGTTAGCACCTTC	CASSPTASEVSTF